A single TCR beta chain is shown here with its context. The record originates from a study of blood T cell repertoires in COVID-19. Source study methods: Nucleated cell counts were estimated from reference gene primer amplification. Measured with immunoSEQ multiplex PCR; TCRdb has only the in-frame clones, and not every one. From that table come the V and J calls and clone size; the DNA was used to work out D and trimming. This table has over 150,000 clones, around 84% appearing once. The germline V gene encodes CDR1 SGHTA and CDR2 FQGNSA. The trim removed 5 bases at V and 6 bases at J, leaving 13 bases unmatched. The CDR3 totals 19 residues.

The TCR originated in a human donor in a cohort sampled during active COVID-19. Sequenced material: peripheral blood. The chain links TRBV7-2 to TRBJ2-1; 16 bases agree with TRBD2. The chain's CDR3 is CASSPAGLAGGPDRNEQFF. DNA for the CDR3: TGTGCCAGCAGCCCCGCGGGACTAGCGGGAGGGCCTGACCGCAATGAGCAGTTCTTC.